This entry features one TCR beta chain sequence. This clone was seen a few times. Its antigen remains unidentified. The input lacks base qualities; no much larger clone sits a single base away. The data belong to a study of blood T cell repertoires in COVID-19 (TCRdb year 2020). Study-wide context: Collaborator samples came from the United States, Italy and Spain and covered acute and convalescent phases of COVID-19. The material from the prospective study consisted of cDNA or gDNA derived from T cells, B-cell-depleted T cells, or PBMCs. Subjects who had been exposed to COVID-19, were actively infected with it, or had recovered from it provided the deeply sampled blood TCRbeta repertoires that made up the dataset. The repertoires were released in a freely available public database intended as a resource for research on the immune response to SARS-CoV-2. The samples were drawn from two sources: the first 160 participants of the ongoing ImmuneRACE study, and 1,254 subjects contributed by 6 global collaborators. Nearly every sample came with metadata listing a de-identified subject ID, COVID-19 status, age in years and sex. Where available, HLA class I and class II types were taken from metadata supplied by the sample provider and were not determined by assay-based typing.

In the prospective study, participants were about 18 to 95 years old, resided in about two dozen geographic areas of the United States, and were enrolled through a virtual design. In the prospective study, cohorts were assigned on the basis of participant-reported clinical history obtained from a screening survey and a study questionnaire. Each participant in the prospective study had whole blood, serum and a nasopharyngeal or oropharyngeal swab collected by mobile phlebotomists. Participants in the prospective study had the option to provide additional blood draws and questionnaires over a 2-month period. Prospective study blood samples were shipped either frozen or at room temperature before DNA extraction. Overall results and qualifications from the work: The quantity of clinical and demographic metadata differed by source and by participant and was supplied without curation.

From the cysteine up to the phenylalanine, the CDR3 has a length of 11 residues. Kept here is only the CDR3 DNA, which spans 33 bases and is read in frame from base 1. The CDR1 and CDR2 encoded by the germline V gene are SQVTM and ANQGSEA. At the junction V is shortened by 8 bases and J by 6 bases; bases outside the gene matches: 6. TCRbeta CDR3 regions were amplified from genomic DNA by means of the immunoSEQ Assay, a bias-controlled multiplex PCR. The study's processing was this. Within the assay, amplification of reference gene primers was used to estimate how many nucleated cells each sample contained. To quantify the absolute abundance of each unique TCRbeta CDR3 rearrangement, sequence reads were collapsed and filtered. For each sample, productive Simpson clonality was calculated by taking the square root of Simpson's diversity index across productive rearrangements. Here the immuneACCESS table is served through TCRdb, limited to in-frame sequences with V and J called. Missing clones are a known gap in these copies; in checked studies unresolved V genes cover under half, and the rest lacks a known reason. D and trimming come from the DNA, and the V and J calls and clone size come from that table. Present in this sample are approximately 250,000 clones, about 81% of which were seen just once. The top ten hold roughly 4% of the sample.

The chain uses TRBV29-1 and TRBJ1-2; TRBD1 aligns with 7 central bases. The origin of this receptor is a man younger than 40 with acute COVID-19. The sequencing sample was made of PBMCs or T cells enriched from blood (not recorded which). This receptor carries the CDR3 CSITGVDGYTF. The DNA reads as follows: TGCAGCATAACAGGGGTTGATGGCTACACCTTC.